The 10 T cell receptor beta chains given below trace back to one sample, sequenced in a study of blood T cell repertoires in COVID-19. The method was immunoSEQ multiplex PCR; TCRdb's version includes in-frame clones alone and lacks a portion of them. The data hold approximately 220,000 clones, with roughly 80% observed a single time. Sequences were obtained from PBMCs or T cells enriched from blood (not recorded which). Every receptor here comes from a woman in her thirties or forties who had been exposed to COVID-19.

This clone was recorded once. The chain uses TRBV12-3 or TRBV12-4 and TRBJ2-7; the D is unclear. Trimming pared 0 bases from V and 0 bases from J, leaving 3 bases between. The CDR3 totals 13 residues. In DNA form, the CDR3 reads TGTGCCAGCAGTTTAGCGAGCTCCTACGAGCAGTACTTC. Its protein is CASSLASSYEQYF.

As DNA, the CDR3 is TGTGCCAGCAGCTCCTCCGGGGGGAGCTCCTACGAGCAGTACTTC. Translation gives CASSSSGGSSYEQYF. This chain joins TRBV7-3 and TRBJ2-7, with 7 bases that match TRBD2. After removal of 4 bases from V and 0 bases from J, the junction contained 6 bases not matched to a gene. CDR1 and CDR2 (germline): SGHTA, FQGTGA. The CDR3 covers 15 residues.

The J gene is TRBJ1-2, the V gene TRBV4-1, with D possibly being TRBD1 (6 bases). Germline values: CDR1 MGHRA, CDR2 YSYEKL. The CDR3 is 15 residues long. V lost 5 bases to trimming and J lost 8 bases, with 21 bases between them. CDR3 amino acids: CASSTSGGALKGYTF. The CDR3 DNA reads as TGCGCCAGCAGCACTTCTGGGGGCGCCCTGAAGGGCTACACCTTC.

This chain connects TRBV19 to TRBJ1-2; D is unresolved. This CDR3 contains 14 residues. Per the germline V gene, CDR1 is LNHDA and CDR2 is SQIVND (reference sequence). V gave up 7 bases and J gave up 5 bases, with 17 bases separating them. As DNA, the CDR3 is TGTGCCAGTACTCCCGAGGCAGCAAGATATGGCTACACCTTC. This sequence encodes CASTPEAARYGYTF.

This clone occurred once. The V call is TRBV7-8, the J call TRBJ1-1; no clear D gene. This CDR3 is 13 amino acids long. Germline V gives CDR1 SGHVS, CDR2 FQNEAQ. V shed 5 bases and J shed 5 bases, with 12 bases lying between them. CDR3 sequence: CASSRGRGTEAFF. Here the CDR3 DNA reads TGTGCCAGCAGCCGCGGCCGGGGAACTGAAGCTTTCTTT.

The chain has TRBV7-2 and TRBJ2-7; TRBD2 agrees at 8 bases. Germline V gene lookup returns CDR1 SGHTA and CDR2 FQGNSA. The V and J ends lost 6 bases and 3 bases, in that order; junction bases with no gene match: 10. The CDR3 is 15 amino acids. For the CDR3, the DNA is TGTGCCAGCAGTCTAGCGGGCAGCGGGGGCTACGAGCAGTACTTC. This sequence encodes CASSLAGSGGYEQYF. Together with reference TRBV7-2 and TRBJ2-7, the CDR3 gives the full variable domain: GAGVSQSPSNKVTEKGKDVELRCDPISGHTALYWYRQSLGQGLEFLIYFQGNSAPDKSGLPSDRFSAERTGGSVSTLTIQRTQQEDSAVYLCASSLAGSGGYEQYFGPGTRLTVT.

The rearrangement joins TRBV7-9 to TRBJ1-2, with 8 bases aligning to TRBD1. V lost 5 bases, J lost 6 bases, and 20 bases stayed unmatched. Germline-derived CDR1 and CDR2 are SEHNR and FQNEAQ (reference sequence). The CDR3 spans 18 residues. CDR3 loop: CASSTSTGTGGTFNGYTF. In DNA form, the CDR3 reads TGTGCCAGCAGCACCTCCACCGGGACAGGAGGAACTTTTAATGGCTACACCTTC.

V is TRBV3-1 (or the pseudogene TRBV3-2) and J is TRBJ1-1; D might be TRBD1 (5 bases). Germline V gene sequence: CDR1 LGHDT, CDR2 YNNKEL (reference sequence). CDR3 length: 15 amino acids. V lost 1 base and J lost 1, with 10 bases in between. The DNA of the CDR3 is TGTGCCAGCAGCCAAGGTTGGACATCGAACACTGAAGCTTTCTTT. This encodes CASSQGWTSNTEAFF.

The chain carries TRBV20-1 and TRBJ2-1; 9 positions agree with TRBD2. There are 15 residues in the CDR3. V shed 3 bases and J 4 bases; nucleotides not matched to a gene: 7. CDR1 DFQATT and CDR2 SNEGSKA come from the germline V gene (reference sequence). CDR3 in DNA: TGCAGTGCTAGTTCACGAGCGGGGGGTTACAATGAGCAGTTCTTC. Translated, it gives CSASSRAGGYNEQFF.

Many counts were recorded for this clone. V is TRBV27 and J is TRBJ1-2, with a possible D match to TRBD1 (6 bases). Trimming removed 3 bases at V and 4 bases at J, with 18 bases between. Looked up from germline, CDR1 is MNHEY and CDR2 is SMNVEV (reference sequence). There are 16 residues in the CDR3. The CDR3 coding sequence is TGTGCCAGCAGTTTTACAGTCAGGGGATTCGGCTATGGCTACACCTTC. The encoded protein is CASSFTVRGFGYGYTF.